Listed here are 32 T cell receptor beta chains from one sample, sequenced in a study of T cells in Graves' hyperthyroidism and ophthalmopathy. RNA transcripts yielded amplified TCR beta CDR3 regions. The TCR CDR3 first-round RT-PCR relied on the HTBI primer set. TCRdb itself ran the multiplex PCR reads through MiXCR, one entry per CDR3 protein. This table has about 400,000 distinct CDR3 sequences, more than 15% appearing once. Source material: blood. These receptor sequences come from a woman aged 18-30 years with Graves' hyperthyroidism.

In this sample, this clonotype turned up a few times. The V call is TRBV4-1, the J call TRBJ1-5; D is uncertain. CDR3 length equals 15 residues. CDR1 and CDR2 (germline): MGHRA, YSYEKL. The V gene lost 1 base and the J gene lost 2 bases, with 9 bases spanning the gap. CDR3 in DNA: TGCGCCAGCAGCCAAGTGGAACGGGGCAATCAGCCCCAGCATTTT. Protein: CASSQVERGNQPQHF.

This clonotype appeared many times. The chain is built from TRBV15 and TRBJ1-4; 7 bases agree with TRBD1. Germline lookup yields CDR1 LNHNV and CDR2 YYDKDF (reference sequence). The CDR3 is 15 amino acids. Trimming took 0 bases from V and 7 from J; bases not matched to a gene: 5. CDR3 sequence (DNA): TGTGCCACCAGCAGAGATCGGACAGGAGGTGAAAAACTGTTTTTT. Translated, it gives CATSRDRTGGEKLFF.

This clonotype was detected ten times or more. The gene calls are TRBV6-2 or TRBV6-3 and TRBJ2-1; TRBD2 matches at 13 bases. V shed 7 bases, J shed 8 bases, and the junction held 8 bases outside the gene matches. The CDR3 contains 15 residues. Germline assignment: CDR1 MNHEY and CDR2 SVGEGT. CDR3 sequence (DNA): TGTGCCAGCACCGAACTAGCGGGAGGGCCGGATGAGCAGTTCTTC. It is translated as CASTELAGGPDEQFF.

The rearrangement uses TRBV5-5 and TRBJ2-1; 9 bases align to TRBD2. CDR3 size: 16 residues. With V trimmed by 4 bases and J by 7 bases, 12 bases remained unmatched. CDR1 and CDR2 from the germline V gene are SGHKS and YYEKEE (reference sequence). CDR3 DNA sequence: TGTGCCAGCAGCACTCACCCGACTAGCGGTATGAATGAGCAGTTCTTC. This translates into CASSTHPTSGMNEQFF.

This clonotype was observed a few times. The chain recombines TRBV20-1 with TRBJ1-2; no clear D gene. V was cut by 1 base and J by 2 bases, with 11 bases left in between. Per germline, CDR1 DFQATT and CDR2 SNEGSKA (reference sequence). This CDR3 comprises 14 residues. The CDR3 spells CSARASGNNYGYTF. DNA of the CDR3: TGCAGTGCTAGAGCATCAGGAAACAACTATGGCTACACCTTC.

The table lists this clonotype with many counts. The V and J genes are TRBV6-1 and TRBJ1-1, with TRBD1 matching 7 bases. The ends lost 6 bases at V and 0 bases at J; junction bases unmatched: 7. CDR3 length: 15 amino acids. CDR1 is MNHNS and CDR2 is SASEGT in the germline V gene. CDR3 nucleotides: TGTGCCAGCAGCCGAGAGGGACAGCTGAACACTGAAGCTTTCTTT. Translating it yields CASSREGQLNTEAFF.

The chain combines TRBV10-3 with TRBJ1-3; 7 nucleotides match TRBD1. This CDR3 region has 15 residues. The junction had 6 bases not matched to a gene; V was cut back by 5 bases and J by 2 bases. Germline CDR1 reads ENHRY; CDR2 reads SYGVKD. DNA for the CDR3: TGTGCCATCAGTTACGACAGGGCGGCTGGAAACACCATATATTTT. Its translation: CAISYDRAAGNTIYF.

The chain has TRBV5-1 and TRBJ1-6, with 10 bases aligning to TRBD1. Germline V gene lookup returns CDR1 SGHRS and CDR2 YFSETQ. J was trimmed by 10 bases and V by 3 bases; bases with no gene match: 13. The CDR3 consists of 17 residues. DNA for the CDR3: TGCGCCAGCAGCTCAAACCCGACAGGGGGCATCGGGTCACCCCTCCACTTT. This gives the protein CASSSNPTGGIGSPLHF.

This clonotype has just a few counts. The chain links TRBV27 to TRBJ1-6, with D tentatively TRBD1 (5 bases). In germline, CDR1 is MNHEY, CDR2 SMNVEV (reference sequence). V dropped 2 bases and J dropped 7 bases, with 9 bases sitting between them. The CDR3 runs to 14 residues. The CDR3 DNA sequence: TGTGCCAGCAGTTTAGCAGGGATGAATTCACCCCTCCACTTT. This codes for CASSLAGMNSPLHF.

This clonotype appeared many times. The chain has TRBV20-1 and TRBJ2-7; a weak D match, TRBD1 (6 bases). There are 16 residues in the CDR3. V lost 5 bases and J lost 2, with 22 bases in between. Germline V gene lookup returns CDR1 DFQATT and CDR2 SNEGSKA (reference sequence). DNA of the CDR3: TGCAGTGCTCGAAAAACCGGGACACTCATTGCCTACGAGCAGTACTTC. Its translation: CSARKTGTLIAYEQYF.

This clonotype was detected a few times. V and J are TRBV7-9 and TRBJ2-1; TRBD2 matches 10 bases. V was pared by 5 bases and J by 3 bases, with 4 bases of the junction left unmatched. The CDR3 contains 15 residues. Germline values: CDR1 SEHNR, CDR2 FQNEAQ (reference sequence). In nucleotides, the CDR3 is TGTGCCAGCAGCGGGACTAGCGACAACTACAATGAGCAGTTCTTC. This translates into CASSGTSDNYNEQFF.

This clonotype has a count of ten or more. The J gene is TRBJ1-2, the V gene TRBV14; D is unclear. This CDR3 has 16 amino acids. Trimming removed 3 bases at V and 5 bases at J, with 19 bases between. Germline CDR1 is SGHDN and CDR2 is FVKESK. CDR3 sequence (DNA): TGTGCCAGCAGCCAGTCGATGAGGGTGGGAGCGTATGGCTACACCTTC. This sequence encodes CASSQSMRVGAYGYTF.

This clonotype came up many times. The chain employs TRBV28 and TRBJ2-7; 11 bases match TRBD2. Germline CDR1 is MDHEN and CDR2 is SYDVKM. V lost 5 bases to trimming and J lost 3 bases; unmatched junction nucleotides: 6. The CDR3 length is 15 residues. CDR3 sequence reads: CASSADSGRDYEQYF. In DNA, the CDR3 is TGTGCCAGCAGTGCCGATAGCGGGAGGGACTACGAGCAGTACTTC.

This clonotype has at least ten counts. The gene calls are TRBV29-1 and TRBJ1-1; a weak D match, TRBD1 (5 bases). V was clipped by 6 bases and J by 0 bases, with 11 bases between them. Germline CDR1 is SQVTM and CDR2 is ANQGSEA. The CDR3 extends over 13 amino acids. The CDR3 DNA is TGCAGCGTCCGGACGGACATGAACACTGAAGCTTTCTTT. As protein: CSVRTDMNTEAFF. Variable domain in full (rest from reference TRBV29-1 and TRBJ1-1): SAVISQKPSRDICQRGTSLTIQCQVDSQVTMMFWYRQQPGQSLTLIATANQGSEATYESGFVIDKFPISRPNLTFSTLTVSNMSPEDSSIYLCSVRTDMNTEAFFGQGTRLTVV.

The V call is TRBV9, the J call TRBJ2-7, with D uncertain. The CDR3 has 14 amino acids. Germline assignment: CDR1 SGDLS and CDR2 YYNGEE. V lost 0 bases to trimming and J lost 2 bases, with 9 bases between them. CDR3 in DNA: TGTGCCAGCAGCGTAGATCTCCACACCTACGAGCAGTACTTC. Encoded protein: CASSVDLHTYEQYF.

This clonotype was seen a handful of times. The CDR3 sequence is CASSQVGPRDTQYF. The CDR3 coding sequence is TGCGCCAGCAGCCAAGTGGGACCCCGAGATACGCAGTATTTT. The V call is TRBV4-1, the J call TRBJ2-3; D may match TRBD1 or TRBD2 (5 bases each). The V gene's germline CDR1 is MGHRA and CDR2 YSYEKL. CDR3 length: 14 residues. The V and J ends lost 1 base and 5 bases respectively, with 10 bases between them.

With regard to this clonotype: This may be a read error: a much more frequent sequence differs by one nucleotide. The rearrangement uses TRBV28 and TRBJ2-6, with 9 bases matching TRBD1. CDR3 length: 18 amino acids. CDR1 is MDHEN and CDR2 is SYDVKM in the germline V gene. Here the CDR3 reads CASRARTGQGPGANVPTF. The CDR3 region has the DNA TGTGCCAGCAGAGCCCGGACAGGACAGGGGCCCGGGGCCAACGTCCCGACTTTC.

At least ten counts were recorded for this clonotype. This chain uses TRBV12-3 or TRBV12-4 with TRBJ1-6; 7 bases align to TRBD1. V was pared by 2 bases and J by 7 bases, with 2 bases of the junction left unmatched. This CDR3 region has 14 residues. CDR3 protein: CASSLRDRNSPLHF. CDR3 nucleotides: TGTGCCAGCAGTTTACGGGACAGAAATTCACCCCTCCACTTT.

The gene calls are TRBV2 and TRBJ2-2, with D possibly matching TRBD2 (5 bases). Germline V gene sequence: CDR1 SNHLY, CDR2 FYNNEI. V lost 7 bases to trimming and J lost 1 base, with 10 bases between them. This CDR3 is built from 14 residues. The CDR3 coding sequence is TGTGCCAGCAAAAAGGACTGGAACACCGGGGAGCTGTTTTTT. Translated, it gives CASKKDWNTGELFF.

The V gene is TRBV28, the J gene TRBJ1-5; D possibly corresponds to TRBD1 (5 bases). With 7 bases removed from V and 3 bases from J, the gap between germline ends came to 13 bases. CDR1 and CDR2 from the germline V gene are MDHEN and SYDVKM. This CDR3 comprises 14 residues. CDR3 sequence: CASTVGRVNQPQHF. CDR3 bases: TGTGCCAGCACAGTGGGCAGGGTCAATCAGCCCCAGCATTTT.

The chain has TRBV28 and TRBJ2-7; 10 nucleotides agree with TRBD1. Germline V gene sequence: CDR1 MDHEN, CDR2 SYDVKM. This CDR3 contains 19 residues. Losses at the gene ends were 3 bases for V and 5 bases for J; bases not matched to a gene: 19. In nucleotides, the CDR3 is TGTGCCAGCAGTTTTGCCTCGGGACAGGGGTTACGCAAGAGTCACGAGCAGTACTTC. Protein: CASSFASGQGLRKSHEQYF.

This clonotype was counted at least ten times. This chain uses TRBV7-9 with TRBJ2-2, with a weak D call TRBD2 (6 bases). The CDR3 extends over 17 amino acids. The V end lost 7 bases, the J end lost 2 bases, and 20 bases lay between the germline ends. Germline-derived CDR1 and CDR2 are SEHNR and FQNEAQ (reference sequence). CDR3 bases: TGTGCCAGCATCGAGGGACTGGCGGGGACCAACACCGGGGAGCTGTTTTTT. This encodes CASIEGLAGTNTGELFF. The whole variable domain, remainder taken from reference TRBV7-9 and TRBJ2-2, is DTGVSQNPRHKITKRGQNVTFRCDPISEHNRLYWYRQTLGQGPEFLTYFQNEAQLEKSRLLSDRFSAERPKGSFSTLEIQRTEQGDSAMYLCASIEGLAGTNTGELFFGEGSRLTVL.

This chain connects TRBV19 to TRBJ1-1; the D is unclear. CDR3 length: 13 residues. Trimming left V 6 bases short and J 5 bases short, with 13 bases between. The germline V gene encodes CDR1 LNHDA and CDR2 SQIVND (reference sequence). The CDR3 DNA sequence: TGTGCCAGTAGGCCAGACTTAAGAACTGAAGCTTTCTTT. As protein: CASRPDLRTEAFF. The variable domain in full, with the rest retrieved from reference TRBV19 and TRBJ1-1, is DGGITQSPKYLFRKEGQNVTLSCEQNLNHDAMYWYRQDPGQGLRLIYYSQIVNDFQKGDIAEGYSVSREKKESFPLTVTSAQKNPTAFYLCASRPDLRTEAFFGQGTRLTVV.

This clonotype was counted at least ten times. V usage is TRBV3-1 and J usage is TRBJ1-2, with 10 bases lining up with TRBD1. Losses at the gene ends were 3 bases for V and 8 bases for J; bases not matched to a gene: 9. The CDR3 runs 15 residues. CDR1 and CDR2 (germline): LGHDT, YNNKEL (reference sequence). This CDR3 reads CASSHTTGTGVGYTF. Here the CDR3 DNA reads TGTGCCAGCAGCCATACGACTGGGACAGGGGTAGGCTACACCTTC. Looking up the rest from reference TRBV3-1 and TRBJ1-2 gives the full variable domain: DTAVSQTPKYLVTQMGNDKSIKCEQNLGHDTMYWYKQDSKKFLKIMFSYNNKELIINETVPNRFSPKSPDKAHLNLHINSLELGDSAVYFCASSHTTGTGVGYTFGSGTRLTVV.

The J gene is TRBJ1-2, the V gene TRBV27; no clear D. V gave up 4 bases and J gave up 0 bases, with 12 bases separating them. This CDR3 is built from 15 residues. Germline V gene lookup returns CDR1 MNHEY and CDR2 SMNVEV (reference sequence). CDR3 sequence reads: CASSSNRISNYGYTF. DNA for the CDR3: TGTGCCAGCAGTTCAAACAGAATTTCTAACTATGGCTACACCTTC.

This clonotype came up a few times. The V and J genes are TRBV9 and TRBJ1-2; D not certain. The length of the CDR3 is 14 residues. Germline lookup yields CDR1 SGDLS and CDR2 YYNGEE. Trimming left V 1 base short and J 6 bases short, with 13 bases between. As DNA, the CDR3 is TGTGCCAGCAGCGTAACATCCCTAGTGGATGGCTACACCTTC. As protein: CASSVTSLVDGYTF. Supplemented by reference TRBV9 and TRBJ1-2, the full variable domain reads DSGVTQTPKHLITATGQRVTLRCSPRSGDLSVYWYQQSLDQGLQFLIQYYNGEERAKGNILERFSAQQFPDLHSELNLSSLELGDSALYFCASSVTSLVDGYTFGSGTRLTVV.

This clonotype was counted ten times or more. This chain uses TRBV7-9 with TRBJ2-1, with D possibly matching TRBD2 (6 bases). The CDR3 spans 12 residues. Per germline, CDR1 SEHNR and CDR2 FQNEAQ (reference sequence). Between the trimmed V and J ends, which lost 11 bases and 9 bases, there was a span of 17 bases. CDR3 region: CAGASRRGEQFF. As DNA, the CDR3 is TGTGCCGGAGCTTCGCGGCGGGGTGAGCAGTTCTTC.

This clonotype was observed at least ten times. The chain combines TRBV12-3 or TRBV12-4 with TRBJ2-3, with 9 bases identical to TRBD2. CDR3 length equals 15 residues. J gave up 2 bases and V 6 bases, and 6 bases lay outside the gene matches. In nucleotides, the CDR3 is TGTGCCAGCAGCCTCGCTAGCGGGGTCACAGATACGCAGTATTTT. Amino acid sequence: CASSLASGVTDTQYF.

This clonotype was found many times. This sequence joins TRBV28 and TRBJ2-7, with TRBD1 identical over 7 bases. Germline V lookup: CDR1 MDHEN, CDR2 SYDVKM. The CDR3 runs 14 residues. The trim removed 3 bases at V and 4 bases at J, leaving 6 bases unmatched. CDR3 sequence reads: CASSFRGRGYEQYF. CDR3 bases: TGTGCCAGCAGTTTTAGGGGGCGCGGGTACGAGCAGTACTTC.

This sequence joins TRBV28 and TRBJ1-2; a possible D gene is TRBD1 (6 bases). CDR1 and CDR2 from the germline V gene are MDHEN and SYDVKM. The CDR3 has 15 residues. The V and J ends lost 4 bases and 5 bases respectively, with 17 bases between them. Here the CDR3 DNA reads TGTGCCAGCAGTTCCGGGGGGCCTGGGGCTTATGGCTACACCTTC. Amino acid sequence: CASSSGGPGAYGYTF.

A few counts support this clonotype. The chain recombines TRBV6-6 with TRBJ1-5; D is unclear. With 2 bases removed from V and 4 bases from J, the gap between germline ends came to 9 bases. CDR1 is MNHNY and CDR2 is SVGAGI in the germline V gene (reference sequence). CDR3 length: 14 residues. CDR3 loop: CASSYVGLNQPQHF. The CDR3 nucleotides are TGTGCCAGCAGTTACGTGGGATTGAATCAGCCCCAGCATTTT.

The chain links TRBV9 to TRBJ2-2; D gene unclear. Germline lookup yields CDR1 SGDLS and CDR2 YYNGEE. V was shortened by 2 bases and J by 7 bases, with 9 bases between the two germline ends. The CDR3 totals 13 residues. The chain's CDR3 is CASSVTAGGELFF. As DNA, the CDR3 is TGTGCCAGCAGCGTTACAGCCGGCGGGGAGCTGTTTTTT.